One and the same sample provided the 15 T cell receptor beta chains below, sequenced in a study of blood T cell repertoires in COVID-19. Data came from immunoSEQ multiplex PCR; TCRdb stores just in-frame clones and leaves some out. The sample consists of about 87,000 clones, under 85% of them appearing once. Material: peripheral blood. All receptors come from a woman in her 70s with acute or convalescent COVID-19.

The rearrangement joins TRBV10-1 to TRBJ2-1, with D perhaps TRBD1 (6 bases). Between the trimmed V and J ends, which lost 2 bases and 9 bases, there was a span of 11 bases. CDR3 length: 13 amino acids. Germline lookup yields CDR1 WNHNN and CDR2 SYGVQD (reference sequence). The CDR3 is CASSEQGWTEQFF. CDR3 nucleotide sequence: TGCGCCAGCAGTGAGCAGGGGTGGACTGAGCAGTTCTTC.

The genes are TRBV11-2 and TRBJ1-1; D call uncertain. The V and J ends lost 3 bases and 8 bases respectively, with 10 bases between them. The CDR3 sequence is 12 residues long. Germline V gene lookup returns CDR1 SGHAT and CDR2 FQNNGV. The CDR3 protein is CASSFARHEAFF. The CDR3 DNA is TGTGCCAGCAGCTTTGCGAGACACGAAGCTTTCTTT.

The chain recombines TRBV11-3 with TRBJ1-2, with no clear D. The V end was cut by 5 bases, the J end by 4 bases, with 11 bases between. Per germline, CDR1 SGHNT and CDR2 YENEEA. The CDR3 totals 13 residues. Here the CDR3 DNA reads TGTGCCAGCAGCACTACGGGGATCTATGGCTACACCTTC. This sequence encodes CASSTTGIYGYTF.

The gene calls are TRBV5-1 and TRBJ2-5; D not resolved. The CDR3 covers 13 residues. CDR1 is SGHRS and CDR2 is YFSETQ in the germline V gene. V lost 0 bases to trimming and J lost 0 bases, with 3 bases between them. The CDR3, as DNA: TGCGCCAGCAGCTTGGCATACCAAGAGACCCAGTACTTC. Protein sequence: CASSLAYQETQYF.

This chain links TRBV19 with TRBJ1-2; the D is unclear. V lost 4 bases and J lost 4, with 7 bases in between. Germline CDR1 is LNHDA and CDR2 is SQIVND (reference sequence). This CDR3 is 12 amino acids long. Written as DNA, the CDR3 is TGTGCCAGTAGTACGAACAGCTATGGCTACACCTTC. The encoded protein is CASSTNSYGYTF.

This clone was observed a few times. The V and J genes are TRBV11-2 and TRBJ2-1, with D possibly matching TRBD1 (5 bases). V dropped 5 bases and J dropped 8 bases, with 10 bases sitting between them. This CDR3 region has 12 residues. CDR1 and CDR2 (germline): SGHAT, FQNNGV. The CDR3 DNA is TGTGCCAGCAGCCCGACAGCCGATGAGCAGTTCTTC. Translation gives CASSPTADEQFF.

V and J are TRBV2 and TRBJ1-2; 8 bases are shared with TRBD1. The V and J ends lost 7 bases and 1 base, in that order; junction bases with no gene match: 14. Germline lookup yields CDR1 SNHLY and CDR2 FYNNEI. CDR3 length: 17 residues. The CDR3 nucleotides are TGTGCCAGCACCTATTGGGACAGGCCTTTAAATAACTATGGCTACACCTTC. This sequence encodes CASTYWDRPLNNYGYTF.

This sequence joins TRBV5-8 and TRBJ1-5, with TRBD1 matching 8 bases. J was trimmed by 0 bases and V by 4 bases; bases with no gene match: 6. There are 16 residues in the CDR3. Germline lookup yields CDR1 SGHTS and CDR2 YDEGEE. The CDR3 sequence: CASSLGTGNSNQPQHF. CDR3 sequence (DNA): TGTGCCAGCAGCCTGGGGACAGGCAATAGCAATCAGCCCCAGCATTTT.

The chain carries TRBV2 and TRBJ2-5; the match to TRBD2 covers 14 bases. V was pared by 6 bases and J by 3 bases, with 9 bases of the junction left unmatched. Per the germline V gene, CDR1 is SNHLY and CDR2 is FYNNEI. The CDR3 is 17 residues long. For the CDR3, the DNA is TGTGCCAGCAGCGCCTCGACTAGCGGGGGGGAAAAAGAGACCCAGTACTTC. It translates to CASSASTSGGEKETQYF.

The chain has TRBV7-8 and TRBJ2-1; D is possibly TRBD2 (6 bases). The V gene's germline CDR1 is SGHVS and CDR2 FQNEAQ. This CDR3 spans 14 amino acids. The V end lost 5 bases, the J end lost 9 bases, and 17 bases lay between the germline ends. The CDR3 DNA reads TGTGCCAGCAGCACCGGACTATCCTCCCGTGAGCAGTTCTTC. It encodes CASSTGLSSREQFF.

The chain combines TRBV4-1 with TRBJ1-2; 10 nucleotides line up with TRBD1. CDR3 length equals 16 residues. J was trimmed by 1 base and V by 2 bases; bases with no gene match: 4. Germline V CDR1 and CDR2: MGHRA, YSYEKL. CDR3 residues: CASSQPGQGINYGYTF. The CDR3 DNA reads TGCGCCAGCAGCCAACCGGGACAGGGGATTAACTATGGCTACACCTTC.

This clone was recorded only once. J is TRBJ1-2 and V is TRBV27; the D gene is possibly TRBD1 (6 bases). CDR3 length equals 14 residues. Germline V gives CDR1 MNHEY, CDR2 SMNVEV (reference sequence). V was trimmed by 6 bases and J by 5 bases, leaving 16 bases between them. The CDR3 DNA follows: TGTGCCAGCAGCCGGACAAGGGGGGGATATGGCTACACCTTC. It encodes CASSRTRGGYGYTF.

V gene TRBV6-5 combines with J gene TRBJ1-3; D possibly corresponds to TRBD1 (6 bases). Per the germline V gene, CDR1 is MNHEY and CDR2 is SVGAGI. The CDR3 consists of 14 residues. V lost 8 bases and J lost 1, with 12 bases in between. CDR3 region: CASGTPLSGNTIYF. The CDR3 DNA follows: TGTGCCAGCGGGACACCTCTTTCTGGAAACACCATATATTTT.

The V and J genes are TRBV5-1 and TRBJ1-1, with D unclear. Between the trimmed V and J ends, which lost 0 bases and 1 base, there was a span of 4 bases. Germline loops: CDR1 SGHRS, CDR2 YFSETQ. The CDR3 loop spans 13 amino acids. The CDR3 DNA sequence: TGCGCCAGCAGCTTGGAGCAGAACACTGAAGCTTTCTTT. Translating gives CASSLEQNTEAFF.

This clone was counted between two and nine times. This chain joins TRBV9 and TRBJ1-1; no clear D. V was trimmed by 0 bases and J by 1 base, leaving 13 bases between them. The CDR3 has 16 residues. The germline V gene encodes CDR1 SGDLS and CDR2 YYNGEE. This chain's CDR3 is CASSVAEKNPNTEAFF. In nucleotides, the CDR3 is TGTGCCAGCAGCGTAGCTGAGAAGAACCCGAACACTGAAGCTTTCTTT.